This passage covers 24 T cell receptor beta chains from one sample sequenced in a study of memory B cells and T cells in multiple sclerosis. What these receptors recognize is not known. Data came from immunoSEQ multiplex PCR; TCRdb stores just in-frame clones and leaves some out. The sample has roughly 45,000 clones, roughly 87% seen once. Separate sequencing covered autoproliferating (CFSE-dim) and non-proliferating (CFSE-high) T cells from stimulus-free culture. Replicate wells were pooled after around seven days of stimulus-free culture of 5x10^7 CFSE-labeled PBMCs. Sequencing was performed on PBMCs from blood kept in culture. Every receptor here comes from a human donor with multiple sclerosis.

The chain recombines TRBV9 with TRBJ2-5; the match to TRBD1 covers 8 bases. The J call could be wrong; TRBJ2-7 is a better fit for the DNA end. The germline CDR1 and CDR2 sequences are SGDLS and YYNGEE. The CDR3 consists of 15 residues. In nucleotides, the CDR3 is TGTGCCAGCAGCCTAGGGACAGGAAGCTCCTACGAGCAGTACTTC. Translation: CASSLGTGSSYEQYF.

The chain has TRBV2 and TRBJ2-1, with 7 bases fitting TRBD1. Unmatched junction bases numbered 3, after V lost 4 bases and J lost 0 bases. The CDR3 runs to 15 residues. In germline, CDR1 is SNHLY, CDR2 FYNNEI. The CDR3 here is CASSVTGSSYNEQFF. The CDR3 DNA follows: TGTGCCAGCAGTGTGACAGGGAGCTCCTACAATGAGCAGTTCTTC.

This clone was observed a handful of times. This chain connects TRBV27 to TRBJ2-5, with D maybe TRBD2 (5 bases). Per the germline V gene, CDR1 is MNHEY and CDR2 is SMNVEV (reference sequence). Trimming took off 2 bases at V and 2 bases at J, with 15 bases between the two ends. The CDR3 runs 16 residues. This CDR3 reads CASSLNVWGDQETQYF. CDR3 in DNA: TGTGCCAGCAGTTTAAATGTGTGGGGAGATCAAGAGACCCAGTACTTC.

The rearrangement uses TRBV6-5 and TRBJ2-1; TRBD1 matches at 9 bases. The CDR3 loop spans 15 amino acids. The junction had 11 bases not matched to a gene; V was cut back by 6 bases and J by 8 bases. CDR1 is MNHEY and CDR2 is SVGAGI in the germline V gene. This CDR3 reads CASSPGQGLLDEQFF. The CDR3 bases are TGTGCCAGCAGCCCTGGACAGGGGTTATTGGATGAGCAGTTCTTC.

The V and J genes are TRBV6-5 and TRBJ1-1, with TRBD1 as a possible D gene (5 bases). Trimming removed 6 bases from V and 11 bases from J, with 22 bases in between. The CDR3 is made up of 14 amino acids. Germline assignment: CDR1 MNHEY and CDR2 SVGAGI. CDR3 DNA: TGTGCCAGCAGCAGGACAAAGGACTCCGAGGCGGCTTTCTTT. Protein sequence: CASSRTKDSEAAFF.

This chain joins TRBV6-5 and TRBJ1-2; D gene unclear. This CDR3 region has 12 residues. V was cut by 6 bases and J by 1 base, with 6 bases left in between. Germline lookup yields CDR1 MNHEY and CDR2 SVGAGI. CDR3 sequence (DNA): TGTGCCAGCAGCGGAGTTAACTATGGCTACACCTTC. Translated: CASSGVNYGYTF.

The chain uses TRBV18 and TRBJ1-1; D remains unclear. The CDR3 totals 14 residues. The germline gives CDR1 KGHSH, CDR2 LQKENI. V dropped 3 bases and J dropped 1 base, with 9 bases sitting between them. CDR3 sequence (DNA): TGTGCCAGCTCACCTCGGACGGCGAACACTGAAGCTTTCTTT. Its translation is CASSPRTANTEAFF.

The chain couples TRBV6-1 to TRBJ2-7; D remains unclear. Deletions cut 8 bases from V and 2 bases from J, with 13 bases between. The germline V gene has CDR1 MNHNS and CDR2 SASEGT. The CDR3 sequence is 13 residues long. CDR3 amino acids: CASGRIQTYEQYF. The CDR3 DNA sequence: TGTGCCAGCGGCAGGATCCAAACCTACGAGCAGTACTTC.

This chain uses TRBV11-2 with TRBJ1-6; TRBD1 matches 8 bases. J was trimmed by 1 base and V by 2 bases; bases with no gene match: 7. Looked up from germline, CDR1 is SGHAT and CDR2 is FQNNGV. CDR3 length: 18 residues. CDR3 region: CASSLRAGGSSYNSPLHF. The CDR3, as DNA: TGTGCCAGCAGCTTAAGGGCAGGGGGCAGTTCCTATAATTCACCCCTCCACTTT. The full variable domain, with the rest looked up from reference TRBV11-2 and TRBJ1-6, is EAGVAQSPRYKIIEKRQSVAFWCNPISGHATLYWYQQILGQGPKLLIQFQNNGVVDDSQLPKDRFSAERLKGVDSTLKIQPAKLEDSAVYLCASSLRAGGSSYNSPLHFGNGTRLTVT.

This clone appeared once. The CDR3 region is CASSSNIASGNTIYF. The CDR3 nucleotides read TGCGCCAGCAGCTCGAACATTGCCTCTGGAAACACCATATATTTT. The chain has TRBV5-1 and TRBJ1-3, with D hard to call. This CDR3 spans 15 amino acids. With 3 bases removed from V and 0 bases from J, the gap between germline ends came to 10 bases. Germline V gene lookup returns CDR1 SGHRS and CDR2 YFSETQ.

In DNA, the CDR3 is TGTGCCAGCAGCAGAAAATTTGGACTCCTAGGAGGAGATAATTCACCCCTCCACTTT. Its translation is CASSRKFGLLGGDNSPLHF. The V call is TRBV7-9, the J call TRBJ1-6; no reliable D call. V lost 5 bases, J lost 5 bases, and 25 bases lay in between. The CDR3 consists of 19 residues. In germline, CDR1 is SEHNR, CDR2 FQNEAQ (reference sequence).

CDR3 region: CASRSPGQGYEQYF. CDR3 sequence (DNA): TGTGCCAGCAGAAGCCCGGGACAGGGCTACGAGCAGTACTTC. The J gene is TRBJ2-7, the V gene TRBV28; 9 nucleotides align to TRBD1. The V segment lost 6 bases and the J segment 3 bases; nucleotides outside the gene matches: 6. The CDR3 runs to 14 residues. Germline V gives CDR1 MDHEN, CDR2 SYDVKM.

The chain joins TRBV28 to TRBJ1-4; no definite D call. V lost 6 bases and J lost 0, with 14 bases in between. The germline gives CDR1 MDHEN, CDR2 SYDVKM. The CDR3 runs to 16 residues. In nucleotides, the CDR3 is TGTGCCAGCAGCAGTGCCCTATTTGCAACTAATGAAAAACTGTTTTTT. This gives the protein CASSSALFATNEKLFF.

The chain uses TRBV30 and TRBJ2-2; D not certain. Germline V lookup: CDR1 GTSNPN, CDR2 SVGIG (reference sequence). Trimming stripped 1 base from V and 1 base from J, with 4 bases between. The CDR3 has 13 residues. The CDR3 DNA follows: TGTGCCTGGAGTGGATGGAACACCGGGGAGCTGTTTTTT. As protein: CAWSGWNTGELFF.

V is TRBV5-6 and J is TRBJ1-1; D is ambiguous. This CDR3 is built from 14 residues. The V gene lost 1 base and the J gene lost 0 bases, with 7 bases spanning the gap. Per germline, CDR1 SGHDT and CDR2 YYEEEE. The CDR3: CASSLRGLNTEAFF. The DNA for the CDR3 is TGTGCCAGCAGCTTGCGGGGTCTGAACACTGAAGCTTTCTTT.

The gene calls are TRBV5-1 and TRBJ2-7; possible D gene TRBD1, 6 bases. Deletions cut 4 bases from V and 0 bases from J, with 11 bases between. This CDR3 has 14 amino acids. Germline-derived CDR1 and CDR2 are SGHRS and YFSETQ. The CDR3 DNA sequence: TGCGCCAGCAGCGGGGGCAGGGCCTCCTACGAGCAGTACTTC. Its translation: CASSGGRASYEQYF.

The rearrangement joins TRBV4-1 to TRBJ2-3, with 9 nucleotides matching TRBD1. The trim removed 2 bases at V and 6 bases at J, leaving 9 bases unmatched. CDR3 length: 16 residues. Looked up from germline, CDR1 is MGHRA and CDR2 is YSYEKL. CDR3 protein: CASSQLRDRVADTQYF. CDR3 nucleotides: TGCGCCAGCAGCCAACTCCGGGACAGGGTAGCCGATACGCAGTATTTT.

Here the CDR3 reads CAWRTGRDRGGVGEKLFF. The CDR3 bases are TGTGCCTGGAGGACCGGCCGGGACAGGGGCGGTGTGGGTGAAAAACTGTTTTTT. The chain employs TRBV30 and TRBJ1-4; 10 bases agree with TRBD1. Germline trimming cut 3 bases from V and 7 bases from J; bases unmatched to any gene: 17. Germline CDR1 reads GTSNPN; CDR2 reads SVGIG (reference sequence). CDR3 length: 18 amino acids.

The rearrangement joins TRBV7-6 to TRBJ2-6; D gene unclear. Germline CDR1 reads SGHVS; CDR2 reads FNYEAQ. This CDR3 spans 16 amino acids. V was shortened by 5 bases and J by 0 bases, with 11 bases between the two germline ends. The CDR3 DNA is TGTGCCAGCAGCCCCGCCGGAAACTCTGGGGCCAACGTCCTGACTTTC. This sequence encodes CASSPAGNSGANVLTF.

V gene TRBV6-6 combines with J gene TRBJ1-1; D might be TRBD1 (5 bases). The CDR3 covers 13 residues. Between the trimmed V and J ends, which lost 7 bases and 11 bases, there was a span of 20 bases. Germline V gene sequence: CDR1 MNHNY, CDR2 SVGAGI (reference sequence). The CDR3: CASNLDGSRGAFF. The CDR3 nucleotides read TGTGCCAGCAATTTGGACGGATCAAGGGGTGCTTTCTTT.

The gene calls are TRBV29-1 and TRBJ2-1; D perhaps matches TRBD1 (5 bases). The germline CDR1 and CDR2 sequences are SQVTM and ANQGSEA. The CDR3 runs 15 residues. Trimming took off 1 base at V and 3 bases at J, with 13 bases between the two ends. In DNA form, the CDR3 reads TGCAGCGTTGAAGCTCCGGACACTATCTACAATGAGCAGTTCTTC. Its translation is CSVEAPDTIYNEQFF.

This chain joins TRBV7-9 and TRBJ1-6; D is ambiguous. The V end lost 5 bases, the J end lost 9 bases, and 8 bases lay between the germline ends. The CDR3 extends over 12 amino acids. From germline, CDR1 is SEHNR and CDR2 FQNEAQ (reference sequence). The chain's CDR3 is CASSTGSSPLHF. CDR3 in DNA: TGTGCCAGCAGCACCGGGAGTTCACCCCTCCACTTT.

V usage is TRBV19 and J usage is TRBJ1-1; 7 positions agree with TRBD1. Germline CDR1 is LNHDA and CDR2 is SQIVND (reference sequence). The CDR3 is made up of 13 amino acids. Unmatched junction bases numbered 12, after V lost 6 bases and J lost 11 bases. In DNA form, the CDR3 reads TGTGCCAGTAGACTACAGGGGAGCGGTTCGGCTTTCTTT. It is translated as CASRLQGSGSAFF.

The V call is TRBV7-6, the J call TRBJ2-6, with D possibly being TRBD2 (6 bases). CDR3 length: 20 amino acids. Between the trimmed V and J ends, which lost 5 bases and 0 bases, there was a span of 23 bases. Germline CDR1 is SGHVS and CDR2 is FNYEAQ. In DNA, the CDR3 is TGTGCCAGCAGCCCCCAAATAGCGGTTCCCACGAGCTCTGGGGCCAACGTCCTGACTTTC. It encodes CASSPQIAVPTSSGANVLTF.